This entry describes one T cell receptor beta chain. Its antigen is undetermined. This CDR3 has 14 residues. Germline CDR1 MNHNS, CDR2 SASEGT. Between the trimmed V and J ends, which lost 1 base and 2 bases, there was a span of 6 bases. The data stem from a study of T cells after yellow fever vaccination. Study-wide points: Repertoires sorted by FACS could include abundant clonotypes that are contaminants from the bulk population. There was a small share of clonotypes that showed up in both the CD4 and CD8 compartments.

TCRdb recomputed calls from the 5' RACE reads with MiXCR, one row per CDR3 protein. The table records about 220,000 distinct CDR3 sequences, approximately 6.3% of them present only once. Material: CD4+ T cells sorted from PBMCs, obtained on the day of the yellow fever booster vaccination. The clonotype originates from a man aged 30-40 years who received the YFV17D yellow fever vaccine. The chain is built from TRBV6-1 and TRBJ2-1; the D is unclear. The CDR3 loop is CASSEGAAYNEQFF. In DNA, the CDR3 is TGTGCCAGCAGTGAAGGCGCAGCCTACAATGAGCAGTTCTTC.